This TCR beta chain emerged from a study of T cell therapy after organ transplantation. The study's findings and limits: Confounding by concurrent antirejection or antiviral medications was not assessed.

Assay: immunoSEQ multiplex PCR; the TCRdb copy retains only in-frame clones and omits some. The data hold about 1,900 clones, with more than 75% observed a single time. This clone came up a few times. Its antigen is not known. The CDR3 has 11 residues. Germline V gene data show CDR1 as SQVTM and CDR2 as ANQGSEA. Trimming took 6 bases from V and 1 from J, leaving 6 bases between them. The sample was CD8+ T cells from blood, taken before autologous CMV-specific T cell therapy. The chain links TRBV29-1 to TRBJ1-1, with D hard to call. The clonotype originates from a human patient who had received a solid organ transplant and had CMV disease. CDR3 sequence: CSVTENTEAFF. The CDR3, as DNA: TGCAGCGTAACAGAGAACACTGAAGCTTTCTTT.